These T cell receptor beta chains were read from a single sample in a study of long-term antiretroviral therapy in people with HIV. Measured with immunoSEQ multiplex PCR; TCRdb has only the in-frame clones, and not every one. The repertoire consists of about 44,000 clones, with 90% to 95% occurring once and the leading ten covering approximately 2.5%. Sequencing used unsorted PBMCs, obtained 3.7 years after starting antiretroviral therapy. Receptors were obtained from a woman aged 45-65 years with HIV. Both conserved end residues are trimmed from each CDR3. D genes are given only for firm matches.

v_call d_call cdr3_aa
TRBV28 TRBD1 ASSSGTAYGYT
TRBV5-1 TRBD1 ASSSQGASYEQY
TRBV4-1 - ASSQDQGWLNTEAF
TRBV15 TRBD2 ATSKGEGRPPYEQY
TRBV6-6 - ASSYSSGSSYGYT
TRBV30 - AWSVGMAEAF
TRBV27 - ASSPPGGPGETQY
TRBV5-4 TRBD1 ASSLDRARTEAF
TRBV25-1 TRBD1 ASSGGTGQINEQF
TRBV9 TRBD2 ASSRERGGAYEQY
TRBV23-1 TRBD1 ASLRDSRFPLNQPQH
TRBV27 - ASSPAGYSNQPQH
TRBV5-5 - ASSRPANTGELF
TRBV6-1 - ASSERGDYQPQH
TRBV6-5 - ASIGGVGAAF
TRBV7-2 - ASSLAREETQY
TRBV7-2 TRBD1 ASSFGQGWGAEAF
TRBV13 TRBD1 ASSTLGTGLNYGYT
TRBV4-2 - ASSQDGGASSKQY
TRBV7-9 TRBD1 ASSLVGTGGSEGYT
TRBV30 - ACVTGSSGANVLT
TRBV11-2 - ASSARANEKLF
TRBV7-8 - ASSLLAGAVGEQF
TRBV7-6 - ASSLDRQTSPLH
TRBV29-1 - SVITRMNTEAF
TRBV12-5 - ASGQAPPPYEQY
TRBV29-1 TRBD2 SGVSPGGEQY
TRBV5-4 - ASSNGHVPYNEQF
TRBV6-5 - ASSYSNSPGGIKLF
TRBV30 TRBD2 AWNGGDGNEQF
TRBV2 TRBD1 ASRNRDRTYEQY
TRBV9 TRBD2 ASRPTGLRTDTQY
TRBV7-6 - ASSSGRGLSGNTIY
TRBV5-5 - ASSLEETAINTIY
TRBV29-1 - SVTETGELF
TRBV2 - ASSDLTGPYEQY
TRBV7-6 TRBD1 ASSSGTGSYNEQF
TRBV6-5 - ASSGSISYEQY
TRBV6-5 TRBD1 ASSPLGQGYGYT
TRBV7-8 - ASSTSGTGSSYNSPLH
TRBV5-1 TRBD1 ASSLAGTTGGRGYT
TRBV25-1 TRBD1 ASSESGTANYGYT
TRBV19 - ATNTGDTYEQY
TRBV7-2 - ASSLGRFNEQF
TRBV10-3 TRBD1 AISELTGQGSDTQY
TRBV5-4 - ASSLNQETQY
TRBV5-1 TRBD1 ASSPGQGKNEKLF
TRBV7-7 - ASSPGVNQPQH
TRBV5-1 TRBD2 ASSVGLAGMNEQF
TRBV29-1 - SVAGIPNTEAF
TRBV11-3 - ASSLYRPYADTEAF
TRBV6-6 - ASRELQGSSYEQY
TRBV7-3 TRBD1 ASRFRDSFSPLH
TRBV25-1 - ASSETSGTEAF